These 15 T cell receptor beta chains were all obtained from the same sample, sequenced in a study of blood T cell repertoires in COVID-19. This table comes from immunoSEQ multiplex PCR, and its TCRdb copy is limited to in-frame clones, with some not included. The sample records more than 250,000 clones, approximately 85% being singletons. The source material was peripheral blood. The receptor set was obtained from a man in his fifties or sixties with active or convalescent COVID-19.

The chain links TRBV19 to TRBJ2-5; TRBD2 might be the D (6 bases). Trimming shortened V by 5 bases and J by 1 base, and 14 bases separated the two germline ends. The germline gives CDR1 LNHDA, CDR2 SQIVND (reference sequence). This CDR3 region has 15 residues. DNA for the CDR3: TGTGCCAGTAGTGACCTAGGGGACTTCCAAGAGACCCAGTACTTC. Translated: CASSDLGDFQETQYF.

The CDR3 is CATRNGLAGGNEQFF. The CDR3 coding sequence is TGTGCCACCAGAAACGGACTAGCGGGAGGCAATGAGCAGTTCTTC. The chain recombines TRBV15 with TRBJ2-1; the match to TRBD2 covers 14 bases. This CDR3 has 15 amino acids. Germline trimming cut 6 bases from V and 6 bases from J; bases unmatched to any gene: 4. The germline CDR1 and CDR2 sequences are LNHNV and YYDKDF (reference sequence).

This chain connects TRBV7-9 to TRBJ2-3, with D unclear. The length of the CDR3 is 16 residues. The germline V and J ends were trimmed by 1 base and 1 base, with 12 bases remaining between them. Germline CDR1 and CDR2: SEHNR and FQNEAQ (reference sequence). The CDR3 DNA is TGTGCCAGCAGCTTAGGCACTTACCAGGGCACAGATACGCAGTATTTT. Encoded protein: CASSLGTYQGTDTQYF.

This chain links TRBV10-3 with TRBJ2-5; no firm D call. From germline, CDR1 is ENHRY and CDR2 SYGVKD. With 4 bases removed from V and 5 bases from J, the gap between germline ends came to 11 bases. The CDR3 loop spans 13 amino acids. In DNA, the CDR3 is TGTGCCATCAGTGGCGCGCTCGGGGAGACCCAGTACTTC. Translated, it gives CAISGALGETQYF.

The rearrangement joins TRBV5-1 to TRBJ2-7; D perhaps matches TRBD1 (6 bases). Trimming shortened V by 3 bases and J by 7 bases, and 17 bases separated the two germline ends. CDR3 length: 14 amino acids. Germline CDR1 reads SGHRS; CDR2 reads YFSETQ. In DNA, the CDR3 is TGCGCCAGCAGCTCCCTGGACAGCCTGAGGGAGCAGTACTTC. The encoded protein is CASSSLDSLREQYF.

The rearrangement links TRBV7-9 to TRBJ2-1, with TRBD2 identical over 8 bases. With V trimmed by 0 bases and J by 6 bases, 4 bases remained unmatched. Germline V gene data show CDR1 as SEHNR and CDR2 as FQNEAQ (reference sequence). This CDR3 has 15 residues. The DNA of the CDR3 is TGTGCCAGCAGCTTAGCTGGGACTAGGATCAATGAGCAGTTCTTC. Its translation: CASSLAGTRINEQFF.

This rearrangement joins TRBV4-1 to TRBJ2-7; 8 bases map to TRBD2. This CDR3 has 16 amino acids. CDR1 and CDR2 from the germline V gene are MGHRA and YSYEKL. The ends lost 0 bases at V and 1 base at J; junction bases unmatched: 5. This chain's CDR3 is CASSQDPGRASYEQYF. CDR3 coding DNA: TGCGCCAGCAGCCAAGATCCCGGGAGGGCTTCCTACGAGCAGTACTTC.

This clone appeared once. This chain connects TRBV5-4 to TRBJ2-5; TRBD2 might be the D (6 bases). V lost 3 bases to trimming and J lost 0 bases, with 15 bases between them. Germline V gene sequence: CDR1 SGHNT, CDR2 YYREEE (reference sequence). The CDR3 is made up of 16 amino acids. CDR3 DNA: TGTGCCAGCAGCTCGGGTGGAGGGCTGTACCAAGAGACCCAGTACTTC. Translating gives CASSSGGGLYQETQYF.

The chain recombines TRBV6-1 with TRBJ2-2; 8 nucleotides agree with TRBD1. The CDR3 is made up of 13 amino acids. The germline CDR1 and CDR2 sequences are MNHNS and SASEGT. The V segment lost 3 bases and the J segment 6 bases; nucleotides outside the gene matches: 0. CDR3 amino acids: CASSETGAGELFF. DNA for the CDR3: TGTGCCAGCAGTGAGACAGGGGCCGGGGAGCTGTTTTTT.

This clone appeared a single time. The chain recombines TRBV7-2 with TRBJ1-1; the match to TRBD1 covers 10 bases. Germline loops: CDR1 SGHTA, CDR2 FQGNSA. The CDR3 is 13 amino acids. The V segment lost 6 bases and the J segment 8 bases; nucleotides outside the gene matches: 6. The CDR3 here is CASSVDRGSEAFF. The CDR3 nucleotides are TGTGCCAGCAGTGTGGACAGGGGGTCGGAAGCTTTCTTT.

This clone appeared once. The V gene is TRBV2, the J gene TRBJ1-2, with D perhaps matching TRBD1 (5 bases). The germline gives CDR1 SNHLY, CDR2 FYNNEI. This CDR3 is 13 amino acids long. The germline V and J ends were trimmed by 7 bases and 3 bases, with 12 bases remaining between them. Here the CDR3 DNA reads TGTGCCAGCACCGTAGGGGTCGACTATGGCTACACCTTC. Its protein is CASTVGVDYGYTF.

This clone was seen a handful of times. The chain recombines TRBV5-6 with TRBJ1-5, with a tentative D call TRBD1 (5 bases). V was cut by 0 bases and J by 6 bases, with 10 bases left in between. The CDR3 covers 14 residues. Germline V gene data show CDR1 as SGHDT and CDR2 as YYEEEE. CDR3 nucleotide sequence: TGTGCCAGCAGCTTGGCCTCAGGGCGTCAGCCCCAGCATTTT. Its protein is CASSLASGRQPQHF. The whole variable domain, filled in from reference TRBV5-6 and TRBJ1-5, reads DAGVTQSPTHLIKTRGQQVTLRCSPKSGHDTVSWYQQALGQGPQFIFQYYEEEERQRGNFPDRFSGHQFPNYSSELNVNALLLGDSALYLCASSLASGRQPQHFGDGTRLSIL.

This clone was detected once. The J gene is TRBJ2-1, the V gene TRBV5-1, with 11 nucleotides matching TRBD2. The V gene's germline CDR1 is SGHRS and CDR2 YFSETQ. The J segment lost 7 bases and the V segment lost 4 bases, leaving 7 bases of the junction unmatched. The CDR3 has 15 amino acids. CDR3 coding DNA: TGCGCCAGCAGCACACTAGCGGGAGACGGGAATGAGCAGTTCTTC. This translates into CASSTLAGDGNEQFF.

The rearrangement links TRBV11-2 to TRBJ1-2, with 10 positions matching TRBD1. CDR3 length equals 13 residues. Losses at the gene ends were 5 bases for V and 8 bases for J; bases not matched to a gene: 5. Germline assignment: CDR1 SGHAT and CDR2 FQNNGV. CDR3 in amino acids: CASSRQGARGYTF. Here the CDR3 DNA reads TGTGCCAGCAGCAGACAGGGGGCGCGGGGCTACACCTTC.

CDR3 in amino acids: CASTADTYSGNTIYF. The CDR3 bases are TGTGCCAGCACCGCGGACACCTACTCTGGAAACACCATATATTTT. The genes are TRBV6-6 and TRBJ1-3; D might be TRBD1 (5 bases). The germline gives CDR1 MNHNY, CDR2 SVGAGI (reference sequence). Trimming cost V 7 bases and J 0 bases, with 13 bases left between them. CDR3 length: 15 residues.